This TCR beta chain appears in the sequencing data of a study of T-cell reconstitution after alpha-beta-depleted transplantation in children (dated by TCRdb to about 2016). As for the study more broadly: T-cell immune reconstitution after TCRalphabeta/CD19-depleted allogeneic hematopoietic cell transplantation in children was quantitatively tracked in the study by means of TCR repertoire profiling. Points the paper makes about the study in general: Hyperexpanded clone frequencies declined over subsequent months; after one year, T-cell counts and TCRbeta diversity were mostly attributed to newly produced T cells. Apparently early alphabetaT-cell count recovery about two months after transplant reportedly relied on only several hundred rapidly expanded clones derived from non-depleted graft cells. In some patients, the high TCRbeta diversity seen at day 60 was put down to recipient T cells and intrathymic progenitors that had survived conditioning.

Sample treatment or condition, as interpreted from the label and publication: allogeneic hematopoietic cell transplantation with graft depleted of TCRalphabeta T cells and CD19 B cells. TCRalphabeta/CD19-depleted allogeneic hematopoietic cell grafts were given to the transplant recipients, all of whom were children. According to the germline V gene, CDR1 reads SQVTM and CDR2 reads ANQGSEA. V lost 6 bases and J lost 5 bases; the stretch between them is 14 bases long. The CDR3 covers 12 residues, taking in both the cysteine and the phenylalanine. Left in the record is the CDR3 DNA by itself, 36 bases read in frame from the first base. Libraries were built with PCR. This sample was sequenced with an Illumina HiSeq 2500. TCR libraries were prepared with molecular barcoding, using unique molecular identifiers to normalize TCRbeta repertoire quantification. TCRdb reanalyzed the raw reads on its own, using fastp at Q25 for trimming and MiXCR for clone calling, and kept in-frame beta chains. For every CDR3 protein sequence, its rows merge into one entry that carries the most common genes and DNA. The sample records 400,000 to 550,000 distinct CDR3 sequences, about 10% of which are singletons. Around 2% of the sample goes to the ten largest clones.

This clonotype was observed at least ten times. The clone's antigen remains unknown. Per-nucleotide qualities are absent, and no much larger clonotype sits a single base away. The rearrangement combines TRBV29-1 with TRBJ2-7, with no reliable assignment of the D segment. This material consisted of PBMCs, taken before TCRalphabeta/CD19-depleted stem cell transplant. This receptor was obtained from a child younger than 10 with inherited bone marrow failure, due to receive a stem cell transplant. CDR3 region: CSVGPGSNEQYF. The DNA sequence follows: TGCAGCGTCGGGCCCGGTTCGAACGAGCAGTACTTC.